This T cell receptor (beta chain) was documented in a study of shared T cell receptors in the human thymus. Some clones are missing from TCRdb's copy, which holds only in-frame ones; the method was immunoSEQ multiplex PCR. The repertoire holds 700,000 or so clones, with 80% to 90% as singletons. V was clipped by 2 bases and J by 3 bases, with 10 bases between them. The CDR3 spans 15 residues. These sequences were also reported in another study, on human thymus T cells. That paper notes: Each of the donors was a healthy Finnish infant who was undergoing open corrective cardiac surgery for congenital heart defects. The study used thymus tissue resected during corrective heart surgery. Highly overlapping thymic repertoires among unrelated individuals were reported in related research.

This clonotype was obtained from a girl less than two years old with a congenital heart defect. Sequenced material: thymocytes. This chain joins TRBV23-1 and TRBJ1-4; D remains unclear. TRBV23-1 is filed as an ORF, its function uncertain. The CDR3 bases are TGCGCCAGCAGTCAACGACCGGGAGCTAATGAAAAACTGTTTTTT. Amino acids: CASSQRPGANEKLFF.